This is a list of T cell receptor beta chains from one sample in a study of somatic mutations in cytotoxic T cells in rheumatoid arthritis. Sequencing used immunoSEQ multiplex PCR; TCRdb keeps in-frame clones, though not all of them. The sample holds about 16,000 clones, 79% seen once. Sequenced sample: CD8+ T cells sorted from blood. The receptors stem from an adult with rheumatoid arthritis. The CDR3 runs from the conserved cysteine through the conserved F or W. The order of the fields is D gene, clone size, CDR3 length, V gene, J gene, CDR3 DNA, CDR3 protein. D genes are given only for firm matches. Not every row has a clone size; where given, it reads once, few, many or a size class.

d_gene: TRBD2; abundance: -; len: 16; v_gene: TRBV11-2; j_gene: TRBJ2-7; CDR3nt: TGTGCCAGCAGCTTAGTCCCTAGCGGGAGGGCCAACGAGCAGTACTTC; CDR3aa: CASSLVPSGRANEQYF
d_gene: -; abundance: few; len: 17; v_gene: TRBV28; j_gene: TRBJ2-1; CDR3nt: TGTGCCAGCAGTTCCCCCTTGGGGCTGAGCTCCTACAATGAGCAGTTCTTC; CDR3aa: CASSSPLGLSSYNEQFF
d_gene: -; abundance: -; len: 11; v_gene: TRBV28; j_gene: TRBJ2-7; CDR3nt: TGTGCCAGCAGTTTTTTAGGCGAGCAGTACTTC; CDR3aa: CASSFLGEQYF
d_gene: -; abundance: -; len: 15; v_gene: TRBV6-4; j_gene: TRBJ2-2; CDR3nt: TGTGCCAGCAGTGACCTCTCTAGGAACACCGGGGAGCTGTTTTTT; CDR3aa: CASSDLSRNTGELFF
d_gene: TRBD1; abundance: -; len: 15; v_gene: TRBV9; j_gene: TRBJ2-5; CDR3nt: TGTGCCAGCAGCGTGTCGGGACAGGGGAAAGAGACCCAGTACTTC; CDR3aa: CASSVSGQGKETQYF
d_gene: -; abundance: once; len: 16; v_gene: TRBV5-6; j_gene: TRBJ2-7; CDR3nt: TGTGCCAGCAGCTTTACCGGGGAGGCCTTCTCCTACGAGCAGTACTTC; CDR3aa: CASSFTGEAFSYEQYF
d_gene: -; abundance: once; len: 14; v_gene: TRBV19; j_gene: TRBJ2-1; CDR3nt: TGTGCCAGTAGTATATTTCCCGGAGGGCATGAGCAGTTCTTC; CDR3aa: CASSIFPGGHEQFF
d_gene: -; abundance: -; len: 13; v_gene: TRBV9; j_gene: TRBJ2-3; CDR3nt: TGTGCCAGCAGTGATTGGACGGGGGATACGCAGTATTTT; CDR3aa: CASSDWTGDTQYF
d_gene: TRBD2; abundance: -; len: 15; v_gene: TRBV15; j_gene: TRBJ2-1; CDR3nt: TGTGCCACCAGCAGAGATCACGCTAGCGGGAGGAAGCAGTTCTTC; CDR3aa: CATSRDHASGRKQFF
d_gene: -; abundance: -; len: 13; v_gene: TRBV2; j_gene: TRBJ1-1; CDR3nt: TGTGCCAAGTTGGACAGTATGAACACTGAAGCTTTCTTT; CDR3aa: CAKLDSMNTEAFF
d_gene: TRBD2; abundance: -; len: 15; v_gene: TRBV7-6; j_gene: TRBJ2-5; CDR3nt: TGTGCCAGCAGCTTAGAAGGCGGGAGGGCCCAATTTTGGTACTTC; CDR3aa: CASSLEGGRAQFWYF
d_gene: TRBD1; abundance: -; len: 14; v_gene: TRBV27; j_gene: TRBJ1-4; CDR3nt: TGTGCCAGCAAGCCCGGGACAGAAGGCGAAAAACTGTTTTTT; CDR3aa: CASKPGTEGEKLFF
d_gene: -; abundance: -; len: 14; v_gene: TRBV6-1; j_gene: TRBJ1-1; CDR3nt: TGTGCCAGCAGTGCTTCAGGTAGTTACACTGAAGCTTTCTTT; CDR3aa: CASSASGSYTEAFF
d_gene: TRBD2; abundance: -; len: 14; v_gene: TRBV7-2; j_gene: TRBJ2-5; CDR3nt: TGTGCCAGCAGCTCCCCGGGACTAGCGGGAGGGGTGAACTTC; CDR3aa: CASSSPGLAGGVNF
d_gene: -; abundance: -; len: 15; v_gene: TRBV4-1; j_gene: TRBJ2-7; CDR3nt: TGCGCCAGCAGCCAAGTTCAGGAGGAGACCTACGAGCAGTACTTC; CDR3aa: CASSQVQEETYEQYF
d_gene: TRBD1; abundance: -; len: 14; v_gene: TRBV7-9; j_gene: TRBJ2-5; CDR3nt: TGTGCCAGCAGCTGGACAGGGGGAGAAGAGACCCAGTACTTC; CDR3aa: CASSWTGGEETQYF
d_gene: TRBD2; abundance: -; len: 15; v_gene: TRBV5-6; j_gene: TRBJ2-7; CDR3nt: TGTGCCAGTAGTCCGACTAGCGGGATGGGCTACGAGCAGTACTTC; CDR3aa: CASSPTSGMGYEQYF
d_gene: -; abundance: -; len: 14; v_gene: TRBV7-9; j_gene: TRBJ2-1; CDR3nt: TGTGCCAGCAGCTTAGCCGGTTCCTACAATGAGCAGTTCTTC; CDR3aa: CASSLAGSYNEQFF
d_gene: TRBD2; abundance: -; len: 15; v_gene: TRBV18; j_gene: TRBJ2-1; CDR3nt: TGTGCCAGCTCACCCCCGGGACTAGGGGGGCAGGAGCAGTTCTTC; CDR3aa: CASSPPGLGGQEQFF
d_gene: TRBD2; abundance: -; len: 15; v_gene: TRBV15; j_gene: TRBJ2-5; CDR3nt: TGTGCCACCAGCAGAGTTAGCGGGCCAGAAGAGACCCAGTACTTC; CDR3aa: CATSRVSGPEETQYF
d_gene: -; abundance: few; len: 17; v_gene: TRBV2; j_gene: TRBJ1-5; CDR3nt: TGTGCCAGCAGTGAAGCGCTTTGGACATCTAGCAATCAGCCCCAGCATTTT; CDR3aa: CASSEALWTSSNQPQHF
d_gene: TRBD1; abundance: -; len: 14; v_gene: TRBV25-1; j_gene: TRBJ2-5; CDR3nt: TGTGCCAGCAGTGGGCGACAGGGAAAAGAGACCCAGTACTTC; CDR3aa: CASSGRQGKETQYF
d_gene: TRBD1; abundance: few; len: 16; v_gene: TRBV10-2; j_gene: TRBJ2-1; CDR3nt: TGCGCCAGCAGTGATACGGGACAGTTCCTCTACAATGAGCAGTTCTTC; CDR3aa: CASSDTGQFLYNEQFF
d_gene: -; abundance: -; len: 15; v_gene: TRBV5-1; j_gene: TRBJ1-5; CDR3nt: TGCGCCAGCAGCCCGGGACCTTGGGACAATCAGCCCCAGCATTTT; CDR3aa: CASSPGPWDNQPQHF
d_gene: -; abundance: once; len: 15; v_gene: TRBV11-3; j_gene: TRBJ2-5; CDR3nt: TGTGCCAGCAGCTTACCCCTCGGCTGGGAAGAGACCCAGTACTTC; CDR3aa: CASSLPLGWEETQYF
d_gene: -; abundance: once; len: 16; v_gene: TRBV21-1; j_gene: TRBJ2-5; CDR3nt: TGTGCCAGCAGCCGGGGACTAGCGGGACACCAAGAGACCCAGTACTTC; CDR3aa: CASSRGLAGHQETQYF
d_gene: -; abundance: -; len: 12; v_gene: TRBV2; j_gene: TRBJ2-2; CDR3nt: TGTGCCAGCAGTGACAGGGCCGGGGAGCTGTTTTTT; CDR3aa: CASSDRAGELFF
d_gene: TRBD1; abundance: -; len: 15; v_gene: TRBV28; j_gene: TRBJ1-1; CDR3nt: TGTGCCAGCAGTTTCCGGGACAGGGATCTACCGATGGCTTTCTTT; CDR3aa: CASSFRDRDLPMAFF
d_gene: -; abundance: once; len: 12; v_gene: TRBV28; j_gene: TRBJ1-1; CDR3nt: TGTGCCAGCGCCCCCCGGAACACTGAAGCTTTCTTT; CDR3aa: CASAPRNTEAFF